The 10 T cell receptor beta chains given below trace back to one sample, sequenced in a study of PD-1 blockade in mismatch repair-deficient tumors. The repertoire was sequenced with immunoSEQ multiplex PCR; TCRdb's copy has only in-frame clones and lacks some. This table holds approximately 63,000 clones, about nine tenths found once. The specimen was peripheral blood, collected 52 weeks after starting pembrolizumab. Receptors originate from an adult with mismatch repair-deficient cancer.

The V call is TRBV7-6, the J call TRBJ2-1, with 8 nucleotides matching TRBD2. CDR1 SGHVS and CDR2 FNYEAQ come from the germline V gene. The ends lost 5 bases at V and 4 bases at J; junction bases unmatched: 10. This CDR3 has 16 amino acids. In DNA, the CDR3 is TGTGCCAGCAGCCCCAGAACTAGCGGATTTTACAATGAGCAGTTCTTC. Protein sequence: CASSPRTSGFYNEQFF.

The chain combines TRBV30 with TRBJ2-7; 16 positions match TRBD2. The CDR3 has 17 residues. CDR1 and CDR2 (germline): GTSNPN, SVGIG (reference sequence). The junction had 5 bases not matched to a gene; V was cut back by 0 bases and J by 3 bases. CDR3 loop: CAWSVGTSGRAYYEQYF. The DNA for the CDR3 is TGTGCCTGGAGTGTAGGGACTAGCGGGAGGGCCTACTACGAGCAGTACTTC.

Written as DNA, the CDR3 is TGTGCCAGCAGGCAGAACCAAGAGACCCAGTACTTC. The encoded protein is CASRQNQETQYF. This chain joins TRBV7-9 and TRBJ2-5, with unresolved D. Germline CDR1 reads SEHNR; CDR2 reads FQNEAQ (reference sequence). Trimming cost V 6 bases and J 0 bases, with 5 bases left between them. CDR3 length equals 12 residues.

This clone was recorded a few times. The chain has TRBV12-5 and TRBJ1-2; D remains unclear. Germline-derived CDR1 and CDR2 are LGHNT and FRNRAP. Deletions cut 4 bases from V and 2 bases from J, with 8 bases between. This CDR3 contains 13 residues. The CDR3 bases are TGTGCTAGTGGTTACGGACGGAACTATGGCTACACCTTC. Encoded protein: CASGYGRNYGYTF.

The DNA for the CDR3 is TGTGCCAGCAGCTTAGGCCCGGGGATGGGTCAGCCCCAGCATTTT. Protein product: CASSLGPGMGQPQHF. The V and J genes are TRBV11-2 and TRBJ1-5, with unresolved D. CDR3 length: 15 residues. V was clipped by 1 base and J by 6 bases, with 13 bases between them. The germline gives CDR1 SGHAT, CDR2 FQNNGV.

The V call is TRBV29-1, the J call TRBJ2-1; 8 nucleotides agree with TRBD1. The CDR3 totals 13 residues. The germline gives CDR1 SQVTM, CDR2 ANQGSEA. With V trimmed by 7 bases and J by 8 bases, 10 bases remained unmatched. The CDR3 reads CSGDPTGVHEQFF. CDR3 nucleotides: TGCAGCGGAGACCCGACAGGGGTCCATGAGCAGTTCTTC.

The chain employs TRBV5-5 and TRBJ1-1; D not certain. Deletions cut 0 bases from V and 3 bases from J, with 9 bases between. CDR1 is SGHKS and CDR2 is YYEKEE in the germline V gene (reference sequence). The CDR3 runs to 14 residues. The CDR3 sequence is CASSLEGLDTEAFF. The CDR3 DNA reads TGTGCCAGCAGCTTGGAAGGTTTGGACACTGAAGCTTTCTTT.

The V gene is TRBV9, the J gene TRBJ2-5; D possibly corresponds to TRBD2 (5 bases). Trimming took 0 bases from V and 5 from J, leaving 11 bases between them. The CDR3 is made up of 14 amino acids. Germline CDR1 SGDLS, CDR2 YYNGEE. The CDR3, as DNA: TGTGCCAGCAGCGTAGGAGGAGGTCTCGAGACCCAGTACTTC. Translation gives CASSVGGGLETQYF.

In DNA, the CDR3 is TGCAGCGGGGGACAGGGCTACGAGCAGTACTTC. It is translated as CSGGQGYEQYF. V gene TRBV29-1 combines with J gene TRBJ2-7; TRBD1 agrees at 9 bases. The CDR3 totals 11 residues. Looked up from germline, CDR1 is SQVTM and CDR2 is ANQGSEA. The ends lost 7 bases at V and 3 bases at J; junction bases unmatched: 1.

This chain connects TRBV11-3 to TRBJ2-1; D might be TRBD2 (5 bases). Germline CDR1 SGHNT, CDR2 YENEEA. The V end lost 1 base, the J end lost 2 bases, and 9 bases lay between the germline ends. The CDR3 consists of 15 residues. CDR3 loop: CASSLGTGTYNEQFF. CDR3 DNA: TGTGCCAGCAGCTTAGGGACTGGTACCTACAATGAGCAGTTCTTC.